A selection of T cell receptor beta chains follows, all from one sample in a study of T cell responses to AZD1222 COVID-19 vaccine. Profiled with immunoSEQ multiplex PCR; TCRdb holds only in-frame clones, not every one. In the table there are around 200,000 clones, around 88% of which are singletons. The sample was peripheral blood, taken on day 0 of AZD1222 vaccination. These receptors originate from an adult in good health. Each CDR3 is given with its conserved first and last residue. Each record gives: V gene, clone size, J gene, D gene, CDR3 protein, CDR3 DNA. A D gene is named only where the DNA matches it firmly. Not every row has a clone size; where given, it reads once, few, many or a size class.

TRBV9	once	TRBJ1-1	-	CASSPVDNTEAFF	TGTGCCAGCAGCCCAGTAGATAACACTGAAGCTTTCTTT
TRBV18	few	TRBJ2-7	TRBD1	CASSPFPGTGAYEQYF	TGTGCCAGCTCACCGTTTCCTGGGACAGGTGCCTACGAGCAGTACTTC
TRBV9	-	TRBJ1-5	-	CASSLGPTGNQPQHF	TGTGCCAGCAGCCTCGGACCTACGGGCAATCAGCCCCAGCATTTT
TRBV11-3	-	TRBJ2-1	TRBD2	CASSLGTSGGANEQFF	TGTGCCAGCAGCTTAGGGACTAGCGGGGGGGCCAATGAGCAGTTCTTC
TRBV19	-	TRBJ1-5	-	CASKDGNQPQHF	TGTGCCAGTAAGGACGGCAATCAGCCCCAGCATTTT
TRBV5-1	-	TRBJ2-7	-	CASSRTSRYEQYF	TGCGCCAGCAGTCGGACCAGTAGGTACGAGCAGTACTTC
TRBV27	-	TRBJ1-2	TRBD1	CASSSDRAYYGYTF	TGTGCCAGCAGTTCCGACAGGGCCTACTATGGCTACACCTTC
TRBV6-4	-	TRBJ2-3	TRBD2	CASSLTSGPRGDTQYF	TGTGCCAGCAGCCTTACTAGCGGCCCCCGGGGGGATACGCAGTATTTT
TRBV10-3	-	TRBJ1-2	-	CAISESWTVYGYTF	TGTGCCATCAGTGAGTCCTGGACAGTCTATGGCTACACCTTC
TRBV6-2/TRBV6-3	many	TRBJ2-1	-	CASSYSSYNEQFF	TGTGCCAGCAGTTACAGCTCCTACAATGAGCAGTTCTTC
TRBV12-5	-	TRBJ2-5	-	CASGLGGSSQETQYF	TGTGCTAGTGGTTTGGGGGGGAGTAGCCAAGAGACCCAGTACTTC
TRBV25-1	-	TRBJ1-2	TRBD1	CASIGTVGYGYTF	TGTGCCAGCATCGGGACAGTCGGCTATGGCTACACCTTC
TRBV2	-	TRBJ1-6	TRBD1	CASVGQGTGSPLHF	TGTGCCAGCGTTGGACAGGGGACTGGTTCACCCCTCCACTTT
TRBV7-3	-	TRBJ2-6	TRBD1	CASSLFGTGSSGANVLTF	TGTGCCAGCAGCTTATTCGGGACAGGGTCCTCTGGGGCCAACGTCCTGACTTTC
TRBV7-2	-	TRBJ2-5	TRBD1	CASSLVQAGQGRGETQYF	TGTGCCAGCAGCTTAGTCCAAGCCGGACAGGGGAGAGGCGAGACCCAGTACTTC
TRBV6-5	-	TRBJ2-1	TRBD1	CASSYLGQGNNEQFF	TGTGCCAGCAGTTACCTGGGACAGGGTAACAATGAGCAGTTCTTC
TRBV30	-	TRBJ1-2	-	CAWSPRGTTLLYGYTF	TGTGCCTGGAGTCCCAGGGGCACCACTTTACTTTATGGCTACACCTTC
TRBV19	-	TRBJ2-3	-	CASSLVSGGTDTQYF	TGTGCCAGTAGCCTCGTCAGCGGAGGCACAGATACGCAGTATTTT